This T cell receptor beta chain was captured in a study of blood T cell repertoires in COVID-19. CDR1 and CDR2 (germline): MDHEN, SYDVKM. With 2 bases clipped from V and 4 bases from J, the junction kept 12 bases outside the gene matches. The CDR3 length is 19 residues. Only in-frame clones appear in the TCRdb table, and some are missing; sequencing was by immunoSEQ multiplex PCR. The repertoire holds over 200,000 clones, about 90% seen once, with about 3.5% in the top ten. The chain recombines TRBV28 with TRBJ2-5; 14 bases match TRBD2. This TCR was sampled from a woman aged 25 to 39 who had been exposed to COVID-19. Sequencing was performed on PBMCs or T cells enriched from blood (not recorded which). CDR3 in amino acids: CASSLVYGLAGGGRETQYF. In DNA, the CDR3 is TGTGCCAGCAGTTTAGTTTATGGACTAGCGGGAGGCGGGCGAGAGACCCAGTACTTC. Combining the CDR3 with reference TRBV28 and TRBJ2-5 gives the whole variable domain DVKVTQSSRYLVKRTGEKVFLECVQDMDHENMFWYRQDPGLGLRLIYFSYDVKMKEKGDIPEGYSVSREKKERFSLILESASTNQTSMYLCASSLVYGLAGGGRETQYFGPGTRLLVL.